Listed below are T cell receptor beta chains from one sample, sequenced in a study of T-cell memory formation after mild COVID-19. Using its own MiXCR run on the 5' RACE reads, TCRdb lists one record per CDR3 protein. Of 140,000 to 150,000 distinct CDR3 sequences listed, about a fifth are singletons. Sequenced material: PBMCs or a T cell subset sorted from them (not recorded which). The origin of the receptors is an adult woman who had mild COVID-19 (a few samples of this study predate the infection). Cell type and time point are not known. CDR3s include the opening cysteine and the closing phenylalanine or tryptophan. The order of the fields is V gene, CDR3 length, J gene, clone size, D gene, CDR3 DNA, CDR3 protein. D genes are given only for firm matches. Clone size is not always given. Where it is, it says once, few, many or a class for expanded clones.

V gene: TRBV18; CDR3 length: 14; J gene: TRBJ1-5; clone size: -; D gene: TRBD1; CDR3 DNA: TGTGCCAGCACCACAGGGGGCCCCAATCAGCCCCAGCATTTT; CDR3 protein: CASTTGGPNQPQHF
V gene: TRBV3-1; CDR3 length: 14; J gene: TRBJ2-4; clone size: -; D gene: -; CDR3 DNA: TGTGCCAGCAGTCGCCGGGGGGCCAAAAACATTCAGTACTTC; CDR3 protein: CASSRRGAKNIQYF
V gene: TRBV6-6; CDR3 length: 15; J gene: TRBJ2-3; clone size: -; D gene: -; CDR3 DNA: TGTGCCAGCAGTTACGCCGGAGGGAGCACAGATACGCAGTATTTT; CDR3 protein: CASSYAGGSTDTQYF
V gene: TRBV6-2/TRBV6-3; CDR3 length: 15; J gene: TRBJ2-1; clone size: -; D gene: TRBD2; CDR3 DNA: TGTGCCAGCAGATTAGCGGGGGGACGCTACAATGAGCAGTTCTTC; CDR3 protein: CASRLAGGRYNEQFF
V gene: TRBV11-2; CDR3 length: 19; J gene: TRBJ2-3; clone size: few; D gene: TRBD2; CDR3 DNA: TGTGCCAGCAGCTTAACGGCAGGGAAGTGGGACTACCGCACAGATACGCAGTATTTT; CDR3 protein: CASSLTAGKWDYRTDTQYF
V gene: TRBV9; CDR3 length: 15; J gene: TRBJ2-1; clone size: -; D gene: -; CDR3 DNA: TGTGCCAGCAGCGTGATGCCCCTAGGCGGGAATGAGCAGTTCTTC; CDR3 protein: CASSVMPLGGNEQFF
V gene: TRBV3-1; CDR3 length: 15; J gene: TRBJ1-5; clone size: -; D gene: -; CDR3 DNA: TGTGCCAGCAGCCAACACCAGGGAGGGCATCAGCCCCAGCATTTT; CDR3 protein: CASSQHQGGHQPQHF
V gene: TRBV7-9; CDR3 length: 15; J gene: TRBJ2-3; clone size: few; D gene: TRBD1; CDR3 DNA: TGTGCCAGCAGCAGCCGAGGGACAGGGACCGATACGCAGTATTTT; CDR3 protein: CASSSRGTGTDTQYF
V gene: TRBV18; CDR3 length: 14; J gene: TRBJ1-1; clone size: -; D gene: -; CDR3 DNA: TGTGCCAGCCACGGTGCGGGGGGGAACACTGAAGCTTTCTTT; CDR3 protein: CASHGAGGNTEAFF
V gene: TRBV7-2; CDR3 length: 16; J gene: TRBJ2-2; clone size: -; D gene: -; CDR3 DNA: TGTGCCAGCAGCTTAGCGGGGACTGTGAACACCGGGGAGCTGTTTTTT; CDR3 protein: CASSLAGTVNTGELFF
V gene: TRBV9; CDR3 length: 18; J gene: TRBJ2-3; clone size: once; D gene: TRBD2; CDR3 DNA: TGTGCCAGCAGCGTTACCGGGACTAGCGGGGCCAGGGGAGATACGCAGTATTTT; CDR3 protein: CASSVTGTSGARGDTQYF
V gene: TRBV6-5; CDR3 length: 16; J gene: TRBJ2-7; clone size: -; D gene: TRBD2; CDR3 DNA: TGTGCCAGCAGTGCGGGAACCGGGACTAGCACCTACGAGCAGTACTTC; CDR3 protein: CASSAGTGTSTYEQYF
V gene: TRBV7-8; CDR3 length: 18; J gene: TRBJ2-5; clone size: few; D gene: -; CDR3 DNA: TGTGCCAGCAGCTTAGAACCCAATAGAGCCTGGTCTCAAGAGACCCAGTACTTC; CDR3 protein: CASSLEPNRAWSQETQYF
V gene: TRBV9; CDR3 length: 17; J gene: TRBJ2-3; clone size: -; D gene: -; CDR3 DNA: TGTGCCAGCAGCCCAGAACATACTCGAGTTAGCACAGATACGCAGTATTTT; CDR3 protein: CASSPEHTRVSTDTQYF
V gene: TRBV4-3; CDR3 length: 15; J gene: TRBJ2-3; clone size: -; D gene: -; CDR3 DNA: TGCGCCAGCAGCCTCCGGAGGCAGTCCACAGATACGCAGTATTTT; CDR3 protein: CASSLRRQSTDTQYF
V gene: TRBV7-9; CDR3 length: 18; J gene: TRBJ2-3; clone size: -; D gene: -; CDR3 DNA: TGTGCCAGCAGCTCCCTGGAGGGGAGGTCAATTTACACAGATACGCAGTATTTT; CDR3 protein: CASSSLEGRSIYTDTQYF
V gene: TRBV6-5; CDR3 length: 15; J gene: TRBJ2-7; clone size: -; D gene: TRBD1; CDR3 DNA: TGTGCCAGCAGTGACCGGGGGACAGGGGTGTACGAGCAGTACTTC; CDR3 protein: CASSDRGTGVYEQYF
V gene: TRBV7-9; CDR3 length: 13; J gene: TRBJ2-5; clone size: few; D gene: TRBD2; CDR3 DNA: TGTGCCAGCAGCTGGGAGGGGAAGGAGACCCAGTACTTC; CDR3 protein: CASSWEGKETQYF